This T cell receptor (beta chain) was documented in a study of OX40 agonist ivuxolimab in advanced cancers. Blood sampling took place at baseline, cycle 4 day 1, and cycle 7 day 1. Produced via immunoSEQ multiplex PCR; TCRdb's table is partial and in-frame only. This table holds some 63,000 clones, 80% to 90% found once. V lost 8 bases and J lost 9, with 17 bases in between. Germline V CDR1 and CDR2: MNHNS, SASEGT. CDR3 length: 12 amino acids. The genes are TRBV6-1 and TRBJ2-7, with D unclear. This TCR derives from an adult with an advanced solid tumor such as melanoma, head and neck, liver or kidney cancer. The material sequenced was CD4+ or CD8+ T cells sorted from blood, taken in a trial of the OX40 agonist ivuxolimab. This CDR3 reads CASRHEPPRQYF. As DNA, the CDR3 is TGTGCCAGCCGTCATGAGCCCCCCCGGCAGTACTTC.